The present TCR beta chain was sequenced within a study of blood T cell repertoires in COVID-19. Only in-frame clones appear in the TCRdb table, and some are missing; sequencing was by immunoSEQ multiplex PCR. The data contain approximately 170,000 clones, around four fifths of them seen just once; the ten biggest clones take up less than 4%. CDR3 length: 16 residues. The germline CDR1 and CDR2 sequences are LNHDA and SQIVND (reference sequence). V was cut by 7 bases and J by 9 bases, with 25 bases left in between. The chain combines TRBV19 with TRBJ1-5; D is uncertain. This TCR came from a woman aged 50 to 60 in a cohort exposed to, infected with or recovered from COVID-19 (not recorded which). The specimen was PBMCs or T cells enriched from blood (not recorded which). The CDR3 is CASTSYSQEENRPQHF. CDR3 coding DNA: TGTGCCAGTACATCGTACTCACAAGAGGAAAACCGGCCCCAGCATTTT.